The clone carrying this T cell receptor (beta chain) was seen more than once but under ten times. What it binds is unknown. This record belongs to a study of identical twins. TCRdb passed the 5' RACE reads through MiXCR, listing each CDR3 protein once. The sample yields about 660,000 distinct CDR3 sequences, less than 10% seen once. Study results and caveats: For zero-insertion analyses, partial confounding could come from invariant MAIT and iNKT cells.

This sample also belongs to another study, concerning yellow fever vaccine responses in identical twins.

The sequenced material came from PBMCs. The receptor was derived from a young woman in good health.

The CDR3 loop reads CASSLGGSEKLFF. As DNA, the CDR3 is TGTGCCAGCAGCTTAGGTGGTAGTGAAAAACTGTTTTTT. V and J are TRBV7-2 and TRBJ1-4, with no clear D. The CDR3 contains 13 residues. V was pared by 1 base and J by 7 bases, with 7 bases between. Germline V gene data show CDR1 as SGHTA and CDR2 as FQGNSA.